This T cell receptor (beta chain) was recovered during a study of blood T cell repertoires in COVID-19. The assay was immunoSEQ multiplex PCR, and TCRdb's table has in-frame clones only and misses some. The sample has 250,000 to 350,000 clones, 70% to 90% seen once. Trimming removed 1 base from V and 0 bases from J, with 28 bases in between. CDR1 and CDR2 from the germline V gene are SGHRS and YFSETQ. The CDR3 loop spans 21 amino acids. V is TRBV5-1 and J is TRBJ1-2; weak D call: TRBD1 (6 bases). Sequencing was performed on peripheral blood. The sequence was collected from a woman in her 50s with COVID-19, enrolled during active disease. The CDR3 spells CASSLRESPGQPSLPNYGYTF. Written as DNA, the CDR3 is TGCGCCAGCAGCTTGAGGGAATCGCCGGGACAACCATCATTACCTAACTATGGCTACACCTTC.